The 5 T cell receptor beta chains below all came from one sample that was sequenced in a study of T cell changes during pregnancy in multiple sclerosis. The protocol was immunoSEQ multiplex PCR, while the TCRdb copy is restricted to in-frame clones and leaves out a portion. The table includes tens of thousands of clones, 75% to 95% detected once. The material was peripheral blood, obtained in the third trimester of pregnancy. The receptors come from a female donor with multiple sclerosis, enrolled in a pregnancy study.

CDR3 sequence: CASSNPEQGLYGYTF. The DNA for the CDR3 is TGTGCCAGCAGCAACCCCGAGCAGGGGCTCTATGGCTACACCTTC. V gene TRBV7-9 combines with J gene TRBJ1-2; a weak D match, TRBD1 (6 bases). From germline, CDR1 is SEHNR and CDR2 FQNEAQ (reference sequence). There are 15 residues in the CDR3. With 5 bases removed from V and 4 bases from J, the gap between germline ends came to 17 bases.

This clone came up a few times. V usage is TRBV27 and J usage is TRBJ1-2; no firm D call. The length of the CDR3 is 13 residues. V shed 0 bases and J shed 7 bases, with 9 bases lying between them. Germline assignment: CDR1 MNHEY and CDR2 SMNVEV (reference sequence). The CDR3 region has the DNA TGTGCCAGCAGTTTATCACAGTTAGGTGGCTACACCTTC. Translating it yields CASSLSQLGGYTF.

The chain couples TRBV19 to TRBJ2-1; 8 bases fit TRBD1. This CDR3 has 16 residues. After removal of 4 bases from V and 5 bases from J, the junction contained 10 bases not matched to a gene. The V gene's germline CDR1 is LNHDA and CDR2 SQIVND (reference sequence). The CDR3 is CASSRWTGLTNNEQFF. CDR3 nucleotides: TGTGCCAGTAGTAGGTGGACAGGGCTCACGAACAATGAGCAGTTCTTC.

The rearrangement joins TRBV27 to TRBJ2-3; 7 nucleotides line up with TRBD1. The CDR3 sequence is 18 residues long. Per germline, CDR1 MNHEY and CDR2 SMNVEV (reference sequence). J gave up 5 bases and V 3 bases, and 17 bases lay outside the gene matches. The CDR3 sequence is CASSLFSGQGVGIDTQYF. DNA for the CDR3: TGTGCCAGCAGTTTGTTTAGTGGGCAGGGGGTAGGGATAGATACGCAGTATTTT.

This sequence joins TRBV6-5 and TRBJ2-7, with a weak D call TRBD2 (5 bases). The CDR3 runs to 15 residues. Germline CDR1 MNHEY, CDR2 SVGAGI. With 3 bases removed from V and 3 bases from J, the gap between germline ends came to 15 bases. This CDR3 is CASSYGGGLFYEQYF. The CDR3 DNA follows: TGTGCCAGCAGTTATGGTGGAGGACTTTTCTACGAGCAGTACTTC.